The 5 T cell receptor beta chains below come from one sample, sequenced in a study of metastatic and nonmetastatic thyroid tumors. TCRdb re-called clones via MiXCR from the PCR reads. The sample consists of around 30,000 clones, 15% to 20% of them appearing once. Before thyroid surgery, none of the patients had received any treatment. The sequenced material came from blood. The origin of the receptors is a female donor with papillary thyroid cancer or a benign thyroid nodule (not recorded which). Some clones in this sample may be carry-over from other donors' samples.

The sample holds many counts of this clone. The chain employs TRBV19 and TRBJ2-3; 10 bases line up with TRBD2. Germline trimming cut 5 bases from V and 6 bases from J; bases unmatched to any gene: 5. Germline V gene data show CDR1 as LNHDA and CDR2 as SQIVND (reference sequence). The CDR3 is made up of 14 amino acids. The chain's CDR3 is CASSSLAGADTQYF. As DNA, the CDR3 is TGTGCCAGTAGTTCGCTAGCGGGAGCCGATACGCAGTATTTT.

This clone occurred many times. Other DNA sequences in the same sample also yield this CDR3. J is TRBJ2-3 and V is TRBV7-3; TRBD1 aligns across 9 bases. Germline V gives CDR1 SGHTA, CDR2 FQGTGA. The CDR3 covers 14 residues. With 5 bases clipped from V and 6 bases from J, the junction kept 6 bases outside the gene matches. CDR3 nucleotide sequence: TGTGCCAGCAGCCTATCGACAGGGGGGGATACGCAGTATTTT. Translating it yields CASSLSTGGDTQYF.

This clone showed up many times. As DNA, the CDR3 is TGTGCCAGCAGCTTGAGTGGACAGGGGCTGTATTCACCCCTCCACTTT. This codes for CASSLSGQGLYSPLHF. V is TRBV7-9 and J is TRBJ1-6; 9 positions match TRBD1. The CDR3 spans 16 residues. The V gene's germline CDR1 is SEHNR and CDR2 FQNEAQ (reference sequence). V trimming: 3 bases; J trimming: 8 bases; junction bases outside the gene matches: 8.

Judged by abundance, this clone is medium-sized. The V gene is TRBV6-4, the J gene TRBJ2-1; TRBD2 matches at 11 bases. The CDR3 is made up of 15 amino acids. Trimming took 7 bases from V and 5 from J; bases not matched to a gene: 7. Germline CDR1 and CDR2: MRHNA and SNTAGT. The CDR3 reads CASTLLAGANNEQFF. CDR3 nucleotide sequence: TGTGCCAGCACCCTACTAGCGGGGGCCAACAATGAGCAGTTCTTC.

This clone was observed at least ten times. The chain uses TRBV19 and TRBJ2-7, with 7 bases that match TRBD2. The germline CDR1 and CDR2 sequences are LNHDA and SQIVND (reference sequence). Trimming removed 1 base from V and 6 bases from J; junction bases left unmatched: 6. This CDR3 spans 14 amino acids. CDR3 amino acids: CASSIGRESGEQYF. The CDR3 nucleotides are TGTGCCAGTAGTATAGGGCGGGAGTCGGGCGAGCAGTACTTC. Looking up the rest from reference TRBV19 and TRBJ2-7 gives the full variable domain: DGGITQSPKYLFRKEGQNVTLSCEQNLNHDAMYWYRQDPGQGLRLIYYSQIVNDFQKGDIAEGYSVSREKKESFPLTVTSAQKNPTAFYLCASSIGRESGEQYFGPGTRLTVT.